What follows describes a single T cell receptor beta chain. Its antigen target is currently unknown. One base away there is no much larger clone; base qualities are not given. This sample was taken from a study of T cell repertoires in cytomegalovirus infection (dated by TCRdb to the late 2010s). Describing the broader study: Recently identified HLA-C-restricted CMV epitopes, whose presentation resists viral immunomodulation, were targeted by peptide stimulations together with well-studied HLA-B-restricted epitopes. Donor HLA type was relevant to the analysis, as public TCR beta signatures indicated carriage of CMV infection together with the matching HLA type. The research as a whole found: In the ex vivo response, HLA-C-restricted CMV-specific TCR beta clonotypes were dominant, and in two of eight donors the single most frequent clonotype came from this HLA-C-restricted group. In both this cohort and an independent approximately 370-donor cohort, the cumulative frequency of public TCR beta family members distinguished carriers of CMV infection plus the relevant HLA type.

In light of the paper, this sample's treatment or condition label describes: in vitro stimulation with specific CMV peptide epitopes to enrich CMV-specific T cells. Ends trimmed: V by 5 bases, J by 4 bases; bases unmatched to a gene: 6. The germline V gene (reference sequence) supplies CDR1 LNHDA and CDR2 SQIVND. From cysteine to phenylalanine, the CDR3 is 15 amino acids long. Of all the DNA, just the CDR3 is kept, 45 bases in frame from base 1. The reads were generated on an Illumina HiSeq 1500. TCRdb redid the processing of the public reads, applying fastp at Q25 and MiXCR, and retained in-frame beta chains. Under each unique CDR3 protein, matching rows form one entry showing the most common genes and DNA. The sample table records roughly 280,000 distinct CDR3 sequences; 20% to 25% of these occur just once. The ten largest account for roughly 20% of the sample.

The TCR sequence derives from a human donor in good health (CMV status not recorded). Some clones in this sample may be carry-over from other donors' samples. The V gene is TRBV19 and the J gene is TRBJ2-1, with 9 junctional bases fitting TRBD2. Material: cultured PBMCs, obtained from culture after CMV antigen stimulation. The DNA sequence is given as TGTGCCAGTAGTTCCCTAGCGGGACAATACAATGAGCAGTTCTTC. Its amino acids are CASSSLAGQYNEQFF.